The clone carrying this T cell receptor beta chain came up once. What it binds is not known. The CDR3 covers 13 residues. The J segment lost 4 bases and the V segment lost 8 bases, leaving 4 bases of the junction unmatched. CDR1 SEHNR and CDR2 FQNEAQ come from the germline V gene (reference sequence). This sample stems from a study of CD8+CD57+ T cells in acquired aplastic anemia. Study information: The study obtained an average of about 3.2 ug of DNA from sorted CD4+ and CD8+ cells. Study findings and constraints: Patients and controls turned out to have twenty-nine CD8+ CDR3 sequences in common. The study found no significant CD8+ Simpson's diversity difference between patients and controls.

Genomic DNA templated the TCR beta VDJ and CDR3 profiling. TCRdb reprocessed the reads via MiXCR and lists one record per CDR3 protein. Here the sample spans 150,000 to 200,000 distinct CDR3 sequences, over 60% being singletons. The receptor's source is a human donor with severe aplastic anemia or a healthy control (not recorded which). The chain couples TRBV7-9 to TRBJ2-7; 11 nucleotides match TRBD2. The sample comprised sorted CD4+, CD8+, or CD8+CD57+ T cells (not recorded which) from PBMCs. CDR3 in DNA: TGTGCCAGCGTACCTAGCGGGGGGTACGAGCAGTACTTC. Amino acid sequence: CASVPSGGYEQYF.